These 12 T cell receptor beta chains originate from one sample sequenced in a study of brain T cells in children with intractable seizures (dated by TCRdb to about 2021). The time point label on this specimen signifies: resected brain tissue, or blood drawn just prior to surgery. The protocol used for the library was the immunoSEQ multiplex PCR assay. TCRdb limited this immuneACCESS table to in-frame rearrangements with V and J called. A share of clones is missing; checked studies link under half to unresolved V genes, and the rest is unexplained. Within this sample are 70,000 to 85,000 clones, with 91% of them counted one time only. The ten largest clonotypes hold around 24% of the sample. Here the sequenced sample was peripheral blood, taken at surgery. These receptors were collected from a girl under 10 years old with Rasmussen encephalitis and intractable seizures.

The CDR3 sequence: CASSEQGSPNQPQHF. The CDR3 DNA sequence: TGTGCCAGCAGTGAACAGGGGAGCCCCAATCAGCCCCAGCATTTT. The chain is built from TRBV6-1 and TRBJ1-5, with TRBD1 as a possible D gene (6 bases). The CDR3 has 15 amino acids. The V and J ends lost 2 bases and 3 bases respectively, with 11 bases between them. Germline lookup yields CDR1 MNHNS and CDR2 SASEGT.

The CDR3, as DNA: TGTGCCAGCAGTTCCCTTCCTCCGGGACTAGCGGGGAGTTACTACGAGCAGTACTTC. Translated: CASSSLPPGLAGSYYEQYF. The rearrangement uses TRBV27 and TRBJ2-7; 13 bases align to TRBD2. CDR1 and CDR2 from the germline V gene are MNHEY and SMNVEV (reference sequence). The CDR3 extends over 19 amino acids. The ends lost 4 bases at V and 3 bases at J; junction bases unmatched: 15.

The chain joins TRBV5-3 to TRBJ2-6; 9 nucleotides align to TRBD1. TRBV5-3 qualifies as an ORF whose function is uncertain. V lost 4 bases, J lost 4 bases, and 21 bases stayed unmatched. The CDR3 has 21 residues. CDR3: CARSLVPGQGQVFLGANVLTF. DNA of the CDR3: TGTGCCAGAAGCCTGGTCCCGGGACAGGGACAGGTCTTTCTGGGGGCCAACGTCCTGACTTTC.

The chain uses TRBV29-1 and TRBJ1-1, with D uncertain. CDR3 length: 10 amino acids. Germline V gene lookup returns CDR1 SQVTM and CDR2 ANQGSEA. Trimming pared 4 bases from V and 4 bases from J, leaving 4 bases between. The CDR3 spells CSVASTEAFF. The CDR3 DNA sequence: TGCAGCGTTGCGTCCACTGAAGCTTTCTTT.

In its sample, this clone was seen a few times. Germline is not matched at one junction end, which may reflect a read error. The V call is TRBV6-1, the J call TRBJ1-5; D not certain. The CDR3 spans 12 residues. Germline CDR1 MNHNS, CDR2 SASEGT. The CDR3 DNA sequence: TGTGCCAGCATTGAAGGTACGCAGCCCCAGCATTTT. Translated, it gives CASIEGTQPQHF.

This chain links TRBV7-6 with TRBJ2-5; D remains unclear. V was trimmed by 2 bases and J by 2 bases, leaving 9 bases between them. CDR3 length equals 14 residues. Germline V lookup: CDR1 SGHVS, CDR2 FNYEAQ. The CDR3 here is CASSLMVGQETQYF. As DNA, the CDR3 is TGTGCCAGCAGCTTAATGGTTGGGCAAGAGACCCAGTACTTC.

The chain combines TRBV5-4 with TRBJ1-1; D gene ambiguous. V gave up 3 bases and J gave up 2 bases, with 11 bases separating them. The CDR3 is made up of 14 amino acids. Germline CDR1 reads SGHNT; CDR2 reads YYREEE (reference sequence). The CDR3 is CASSSRRLNTEAFF. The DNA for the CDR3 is TGTGCCAGCAGCTCCCGGAGACTTAACACTGAAGCTTTCTTT. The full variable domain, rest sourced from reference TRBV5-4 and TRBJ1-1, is ETGVTQSPTHLIKTRGQQVTLRCSSQSGHNTVSWYQQALGQGPQFIFQYYREEENGRGNFPPRFSGLQFPNYSSELNVNALELDDSALYLCASSSRRLNTEAFFGQGTRLTVV.

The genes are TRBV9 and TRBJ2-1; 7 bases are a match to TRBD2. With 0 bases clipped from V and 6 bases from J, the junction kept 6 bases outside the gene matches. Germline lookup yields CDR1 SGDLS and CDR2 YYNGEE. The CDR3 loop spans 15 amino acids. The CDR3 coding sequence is TGTGCCAGCAGCGTAGTGGCGGGAGCCTTCAATGAGCAGTTCTTC. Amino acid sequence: CASSVVAGAFNEQFF.

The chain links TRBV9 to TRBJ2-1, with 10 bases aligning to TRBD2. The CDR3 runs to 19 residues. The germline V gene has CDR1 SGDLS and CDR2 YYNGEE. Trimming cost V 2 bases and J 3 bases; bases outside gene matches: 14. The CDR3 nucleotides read TGTGCCAGCAGCGTTTCCCCCTCTTGGGGACTAGCGAGCTACAATGAGCAGTTCTTC. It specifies CASSVSPSWGLASYNEQFF. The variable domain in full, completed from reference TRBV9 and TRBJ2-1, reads DSGVTQTPKHLITATGQRVTLRCSPRSGDLSVYWYQQSLDQGLQFLIQYYNGEERAKGNILERFSAQQFPDLHSELNLSSLELGDSALYFCASSVSPSWGLASYNEQFFGPGTRLTVL.

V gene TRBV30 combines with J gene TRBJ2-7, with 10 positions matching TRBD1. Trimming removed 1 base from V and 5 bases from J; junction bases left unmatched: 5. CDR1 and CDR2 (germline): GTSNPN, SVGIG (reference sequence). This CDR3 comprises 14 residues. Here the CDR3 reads CAWSGGTGEDEQYF. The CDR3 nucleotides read TGTGCCTGGAGTGGGGGGACAGGGGAGGACGAGCAGTACTTC.

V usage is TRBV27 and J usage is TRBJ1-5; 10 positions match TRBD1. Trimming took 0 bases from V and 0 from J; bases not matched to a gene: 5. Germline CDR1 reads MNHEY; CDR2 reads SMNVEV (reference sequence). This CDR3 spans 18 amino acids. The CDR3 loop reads CASSLSGQGRSSNQPQHF. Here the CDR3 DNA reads TGTGCCAGCAGTTTATCGGGACAGGGGCGCAGTAGCAATCAGCCCCAGCATTTT.

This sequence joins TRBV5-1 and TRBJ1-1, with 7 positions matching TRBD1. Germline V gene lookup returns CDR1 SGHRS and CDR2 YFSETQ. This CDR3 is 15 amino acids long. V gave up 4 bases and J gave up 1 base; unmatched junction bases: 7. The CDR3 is CASSRTGDRNTEAFF. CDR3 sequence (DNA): TGCGCCAGCAGCCGCACAGGGGATCGGAACACTGAAGCTTTCTTT.